The 14 T cell receptor beta chains below come from one sample, sequenced in a study of blood T cell repertoires in COVID-19. Profiling relied on immunoSEQ multiplex PCR, and the TCRdb table lists in-frame clones only, not all of them. The sample has about 97,000 clones; approximately 86% are singletons. The specimen sequenced was peripheral blood. Receptors were obtained from a man aged 50 to 60 with active or convalescent COVID-19.

The genes are TRBV27 and TRBJ1-6, with 8 nucleotides matching TRBD1. This CDR3 comprises 17 residues. The V gene end was trimmed by 3 bases and the J gene end by 0 bases; junction bases not matched to a gene: 4. The germline gives CDR1 MNHEY, CDR2 SMNVEV (reference sequence). CDR3 sequence (DNA): TGTGCCAGCAGTTTGGGACAGGCCAGCTCCTATAATTCACCCCTCCACTTT. It is translated as CASSLGQASSYNSPLHF.

V is TRBV9 and J is TRBJ2-7, with TRBD1 as a possible D gene (6 bases). This CDR3 comprises 16 residues. Between the trimmed V and J ends, which lost 0 bases and 4 bases, there was a span of 17 bases. Germline-derived CDR1 and CDR2 are SGDLS and YYNGEE. The CDR3 reads CASSVGDISSGYEQYF. The CDR3 region has the DNA TGTGCCAGCAGCGTAGGGGACATTTCCTCGGGGTACGAGCAGTACTTC.

This clone was picked up a small number of times. This rearrangement joins TRBV30 to TRBJ1-2; 7 nucleotides agree with TRBD1. This CDR3 region has 15 residues. Germline trimming cut 8 bases from V and 3 bases from J; bases unmatched to any gene: 15. Germline-derived CDR1 and CDR2 are GTSNPN and SVGIG (reference sequence). CDR3 residues: CAGILGGQSYYGYTF. For the CDR3, the DNA is TGTGCCGGGATATTAGGGGGACAGTCATACTATGGCTACACCTTC.

The chain carries TRBV5-4 and TRBJ1-4; 9 positions agree with TRBD1. Germline CDR1 is SGHNT and CDR2 is YYREEE (reference sequence). The CDR3 is 15 amino acids. V shed 4 bases, J shed 7 bases, and the junction held 8 bases outside the gene matches. The CDR3 loop is CASSEDRGRVEKLFF. The DNA for the CDR3 is TGTGCCAGCAGCGAGGACAGGGGAAGGGTTGAAAAACTGTTTTTT. The full variable domain, rest sourced from reference TRBV5-4 and TRBJ1-4, is ETGVTQSPTHLIKTRGQQVTLRCSSQSGHNTVSWYQQALGQGPQFIFQYYREEENGRGNFPPRFSGLQFPNYSSELNVNALELDDSALYLCASSEDRGRVEKLFFGSGTQLSVL.

The J gene is TRBJ2-1, the V gene TRBV18, with no clear D. CDR1 and CDR2 (germline): KGHSH, LQKENI. V lost 1 base to trimming and J lost 6 bases, with 4 bases between them. The CDR3 has 12 residues. CDR3 in DNA: TGTGCCAGCTCACCACTCAGCAATGAGCAGTTCTTC. Its translation is CASSPLSNEQFF.

The J gene is TRBJ1-2, the V gene TRBV7-8; no clear D. V lost 2 bases and J lost 1, with 8 bases in between. The germline CDR1 and CDR2 sequences are SGHVS and FQNEAQ. The CDR3 totals 14 residues. The CDR3 DNA follows: TGTGCCAGCAGCTTACGGCGGCTTAACTATGGCTACACCTTC. Amino acids: CASSLRRLNYGYTF.

The rearrangement uses TRBV7-2 and TRBJ1-4, with TRBD1 as a possible D gene (5 bases). Trimming left V 2 bases short and J 6 bases short, with 13 bases between. Germline values: CDR1 SGHTA, CDR2 FQGNSA. The CDR3 extends over 15 amino acids. The CDR3 here is CASSLFPGRDEKLFF. The CDR3 DNA sequence: TGTGCCAGCAGCTTATTCCCAGGGAGGGATGAAAAACTGTTTTTT.

Written as DNA, the CDR3 is TGCAGCGCCTCCGGGACAGGGCCGAACACCGGGGAGCTGTTTTTT. Amino acids: CSASGTGPNTGELFF. This chain links TRBV29-1 with TRBJ2-2, with TRBD1 identical over 9 bases. V trimming: 7 bases; J trimming: 0 bases; junction bases outside the gene matches: 6. This CDR3 is 15 amino acids long. Germline V gives CDR1 SQVTM, CDR2 ANQGSEA.

This clone is a singleton in its sample. The chain recombines TRBV6-5 with TRBJ2-5; D uncertain. This CDR3 comprises 14 residues. Germline V CDR1 and CDR2: MNHEY, SVGAGI. Trimming shortened V by 5 bases and J by 5 bases, and 15 bases separated the two germline ends. The CDR3 DNA is TGTGCCAGCAGTCTAGACCCTAGGATCGAGACCCAGTACTTC. Its translation is CASSLDPRIETQYF.

This rearrangement joins TRBV4-3 to TRBJ2-5, with TRBD2 matching over 11 bases. This CDR3 is built from 17 residues. Per germline, CDR1 LGHNA and CDR2 YSLEER. V lost 4 bases and J lost 5; bases outside the gene matches: 12. CDR3 amino acids: CASSPSLLAGGTETQYF. CDR3 nucleotides: TGCGCCAGCAGCCCTTCTCTATTAGCGGGGGGGACGGAGACCCAGTACTTC.

The V gene is TRBV7-2, the J gene TRBJ1-2; D is uncertain. The CDR3 loop spans 15 amino acids. V was cut by 0 bases and J by 8 bases, with 16 bases left in between. CDR1 and CDR2 (germline): SGHTA, FQGNSA. In DNA, the CDR3 is TGTGCCAGCAGCTTAGCTTCTGGAAGTTTCGGGGGCTACACCTTC. Translation gives CASSLASGSFGGYTF.

This chain links TRBV19 with TRBJ2-2; D is possibly TRBD2 (6 bases). This CDR3 is built from 14 residues. Germline lookup yields CDR1 LNHDA and CDR2 SQIVND (reference sequence). Between the trimmed V and J ends, which lost 5 bases and 5 bases, there was a span of 12 bases. The CDR3 protein is CASSWRARTGELFF. In DNA form, the CDR3 reads TGTGCCAGTAGTTGGAGGGCGCGGACCGGGGAGCTGTTTTTT. Using reference TRBV19 and TRBJ2-2 for the parts outside the CDR3, the full variable domain is DGGITQSPKYLFRKEGQNVTLSCEQNLNHDAMYWYRQDPGQGLRLIYYSQIVNDFQKGDIAEGYSVSREKKESFPLTVTSAQKNPTAFYLCASSWRARTGELFFGEGSRLTVL.

This clone was picked up one time. The chain recombines TRBV5-1 with TRBJ2-2; 10 positions agree with TRBD1. This CDR3 region has 15 residues. Losses at the gene ends were 4 bases for V and 6 bases for J; bases not matched to a gene: 6. Germline-derived CDR1 and CDR2 are SGHRS and YFSETQ. CDR3 in DNA: TGCGCCAGCAGCCCCCGGACAGGGGGTGCCGGGGAGCTGTTTTTT. Translating gives CASSPRTGGAGELFF.

The V call is TRBV19, the J call TRBJ2-7; no firm D call. V was pared by 7 bases and J by 2 bases, with 18 bases between. Germline V gene sequence: CDR1 LNHDA, CDR2 SQIVND (reference sequence). CDR3 length equals 15 residues. CDR3 region: CASTPSPRATYEQYF. In DNA, the CDR3 is TGTGCCAGTACTCCCTCTCCGAGAGCTACCTACGAGCAGTACTTC.